Sequencing of this TCR beta chain was carried out in a study of control samples from healthy donors and cancer patients. Data came from immunoSEQ multiplex PCR; TCRdb stores just in-frame clones and leaves some out. The sample shows around 55,000 clones, about 96% of them seen only once. The CDR3 consists of 16 residues. The V gene's germline CDR1 is LNHDA and CDR2 SQIVND (reference sequence). V was pared by 7 bases and J by 4 bases, with 19 bases between. V is TRBV19 and J is TRBJ1-4; D is unclear. Specimen: blood. The sequence was obtained from a woman aged 18-35 years in good health. CDR3 bases: TGTGCCAGTATTGCATCAGTCGTTTCAGGTAATGAAAAACTGTTTTTT. Amino acids: CASIASVVSGNEKLFF.